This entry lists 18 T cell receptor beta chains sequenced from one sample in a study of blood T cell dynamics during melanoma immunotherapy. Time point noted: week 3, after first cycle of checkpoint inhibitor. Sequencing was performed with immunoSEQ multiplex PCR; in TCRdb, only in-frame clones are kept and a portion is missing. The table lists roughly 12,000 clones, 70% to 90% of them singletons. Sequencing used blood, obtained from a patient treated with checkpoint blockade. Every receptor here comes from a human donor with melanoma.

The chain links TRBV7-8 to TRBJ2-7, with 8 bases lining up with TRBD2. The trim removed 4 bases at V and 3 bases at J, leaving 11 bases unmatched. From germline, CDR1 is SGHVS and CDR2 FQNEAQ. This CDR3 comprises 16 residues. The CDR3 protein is CASSSSGGTAFYEQYF. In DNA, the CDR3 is TGTGCCAGCAGCTCCAGCGGGGGCACGGCTTTCTACGAGCAGTACTTC.

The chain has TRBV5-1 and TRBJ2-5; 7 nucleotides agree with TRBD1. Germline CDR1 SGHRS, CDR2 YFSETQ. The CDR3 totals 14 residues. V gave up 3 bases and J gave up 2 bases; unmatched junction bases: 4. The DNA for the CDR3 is TGCGCCAGCAGCTCAGGCAGGGGGCAAGAGACCCAGTACTTC. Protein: CASSSGRGQETQYF.

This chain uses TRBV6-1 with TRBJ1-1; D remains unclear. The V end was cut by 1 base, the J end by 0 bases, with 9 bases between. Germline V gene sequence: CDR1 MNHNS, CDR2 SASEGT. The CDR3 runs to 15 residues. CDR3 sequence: CASSEDIAVNTEAFF. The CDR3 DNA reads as TGTGCCAGCAGTGAAGACATCGCTGTGAACACTGAAGCTTTCTTT.

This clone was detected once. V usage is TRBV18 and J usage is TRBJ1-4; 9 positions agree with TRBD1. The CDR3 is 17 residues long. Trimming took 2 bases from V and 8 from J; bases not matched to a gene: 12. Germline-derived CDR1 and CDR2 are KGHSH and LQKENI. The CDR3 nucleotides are TGTGCCAGCTCACCAACCCTCTATGGACAGGGGTCGGAAAAACTGTTTTTT. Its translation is CASSPTLYGQGSEKLFF.

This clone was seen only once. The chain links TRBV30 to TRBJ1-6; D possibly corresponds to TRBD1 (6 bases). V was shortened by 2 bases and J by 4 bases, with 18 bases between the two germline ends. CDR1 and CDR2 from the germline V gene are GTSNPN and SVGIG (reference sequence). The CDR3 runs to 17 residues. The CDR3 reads CAWSLGGGRSYNSPLHF. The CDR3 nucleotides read TGTGCCTGGAGTCTAGGCGGGGGGCGTTCGTATAATTCACCCCTCCACTTT. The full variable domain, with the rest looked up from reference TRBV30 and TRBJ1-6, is SQTIHQWPATLVQPVGSPLSLECTVEGTSNPNLYWYRQAAGRGLQLLFYSVGIGQISSEVPQNLSASRPQDRQFILSSKKLLLSDSGFYLCAWSLGGGRSYNSPLHFGNGTRLTVT.

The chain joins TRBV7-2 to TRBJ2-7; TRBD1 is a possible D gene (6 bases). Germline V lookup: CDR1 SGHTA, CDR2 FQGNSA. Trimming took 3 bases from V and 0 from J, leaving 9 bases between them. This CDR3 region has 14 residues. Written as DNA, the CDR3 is TGTGCCAGCAGCTTTCAGGGGAGCTCCTACGAGCAGTACTTC. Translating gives CASSFQGSSYEQYF.

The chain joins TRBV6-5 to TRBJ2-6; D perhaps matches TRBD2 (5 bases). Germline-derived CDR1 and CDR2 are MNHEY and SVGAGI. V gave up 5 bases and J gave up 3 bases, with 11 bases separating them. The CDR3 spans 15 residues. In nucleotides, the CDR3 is TGTGCCAGCAGTGTCGGGGTCAGTGGGGCCAACGTCCTGACTTTC. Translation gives CASSVGVSGANVLTF.

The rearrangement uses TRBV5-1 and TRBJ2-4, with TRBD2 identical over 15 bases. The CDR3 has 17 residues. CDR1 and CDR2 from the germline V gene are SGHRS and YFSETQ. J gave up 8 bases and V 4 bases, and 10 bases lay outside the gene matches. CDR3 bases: TGCGCCAGCAGCAGGGGACTAGCGGGGGGCGATGGGGACATTCAGTACTTC. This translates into CASSRGLAGGDGDIQYF. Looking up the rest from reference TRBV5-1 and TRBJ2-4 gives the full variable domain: KAGVTQTPRYLIKTRGQQVTLSCSPISGHRSVSWYQQTPGQGLQFLFEYFSETQRNKGNFPGRFSGRQFSNSRSEMNVSTLELGDSALYLCASSRGLAGGDGDIQYFGAGTRLSVL.

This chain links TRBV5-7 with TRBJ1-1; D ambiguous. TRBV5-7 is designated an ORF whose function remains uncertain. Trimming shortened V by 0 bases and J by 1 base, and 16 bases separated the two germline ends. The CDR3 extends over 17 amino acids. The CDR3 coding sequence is TGTGCCAGCAGCTTGGTGGTCTTTGGGCTTAAGAACACTGAAGCTTTCTTT. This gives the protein CASSLVVFGLKNTEAFF.

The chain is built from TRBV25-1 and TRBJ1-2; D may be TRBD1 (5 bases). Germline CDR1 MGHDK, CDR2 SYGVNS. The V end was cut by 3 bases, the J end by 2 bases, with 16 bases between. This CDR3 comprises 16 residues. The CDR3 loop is CASSDHSRALNYGYTF. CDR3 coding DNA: TGTGCCAGCAGTGATCACTCCAGGGCTTTAAACTATGGCTACACCTTC.

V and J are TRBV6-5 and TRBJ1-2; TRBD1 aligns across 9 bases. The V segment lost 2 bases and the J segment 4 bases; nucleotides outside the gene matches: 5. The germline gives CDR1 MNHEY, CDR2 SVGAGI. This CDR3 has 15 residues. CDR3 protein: CASSYKGQGVYGYTF. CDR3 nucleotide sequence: TGTGCCAGCAGTTACAAGGGACAGGGAGTCTATGGCTACACCTTC.

For the CDR3, the DNA is TGTGCCAGCAGCCTAGGCCTGAGATCACCCCTCCACTTT. Protein: CASSLGLRSPLHF. The rearrangement links TRBV7-6 to TRBJ1-6, with D unclear. CDR1 SGHVS and CDR2 FNYEAQ come from the germline V gene. V was shortened by 5 bases and J by 10 bases, with 12 bases between the two germline ends. This CDR3 has 13 amino acids.

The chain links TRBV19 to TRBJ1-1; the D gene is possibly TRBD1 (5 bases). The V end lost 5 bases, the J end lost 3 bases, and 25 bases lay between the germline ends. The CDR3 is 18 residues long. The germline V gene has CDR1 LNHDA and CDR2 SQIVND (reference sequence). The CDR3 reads CASSGSELWRGSDTEAFF. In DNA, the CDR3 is TGTGCCAGTAGTGGGTCGGAGCTGTGGAGGGGTTCGGACACTGAAGCTTTCTTT. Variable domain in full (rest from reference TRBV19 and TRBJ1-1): DGGITQSPKYLFRKEGQNVTLSCEQNLNHDAMYWYRQDPGQGLRLIYYSQIVNDFQKGDIAEGYSVSREKKESFPLTVTSAQKNPTAFYLCASSGSELWRGSDTEAFFGQGTRLTVV.

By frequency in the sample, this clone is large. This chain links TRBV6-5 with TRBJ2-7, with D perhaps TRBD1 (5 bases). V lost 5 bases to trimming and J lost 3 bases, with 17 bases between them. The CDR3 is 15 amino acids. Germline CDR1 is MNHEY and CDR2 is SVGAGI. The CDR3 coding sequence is TGTGCCAGCAGTGTCCAGGGCCATGATCTCTACGAGCAGTACTTC. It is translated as CASSVQGHDLYEQYF.

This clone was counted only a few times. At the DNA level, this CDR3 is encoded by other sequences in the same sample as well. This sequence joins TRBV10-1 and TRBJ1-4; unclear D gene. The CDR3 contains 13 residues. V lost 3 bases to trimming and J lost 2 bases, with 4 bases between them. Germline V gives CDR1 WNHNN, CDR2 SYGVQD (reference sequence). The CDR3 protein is CASSDGTNEKLFF. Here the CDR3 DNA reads TGCGCCAGCAGTGACGGGACTAATGAAAAACTGTTTTTT.

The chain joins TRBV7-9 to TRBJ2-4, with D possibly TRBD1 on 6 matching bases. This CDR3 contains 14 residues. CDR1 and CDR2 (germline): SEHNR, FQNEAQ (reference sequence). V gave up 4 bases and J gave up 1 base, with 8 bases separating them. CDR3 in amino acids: CASSSGDAKNIQYF. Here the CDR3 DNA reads TGTGCCAGCAGCTCAGGGGATGCCAAAAACATTCAGTACTTC.

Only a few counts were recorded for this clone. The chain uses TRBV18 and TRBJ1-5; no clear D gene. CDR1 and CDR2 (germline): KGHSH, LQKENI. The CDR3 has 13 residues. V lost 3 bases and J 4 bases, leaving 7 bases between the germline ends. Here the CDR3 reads CASSPGRNQPQHF. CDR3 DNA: TGTGCCAGCTCACCTGGACGGAATCAGCCCCAGCATTTT. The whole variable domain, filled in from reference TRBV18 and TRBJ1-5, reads NAGVMQNPRHLVRRRGQEARLRCSPMKGHSHVYWYRQLPEEGLKFMVYLQKENIIDESGMPKERFSAEFPKEGPSILRIQQVVRGDSAAYFCASSPGRNQPQHFGDGTRLSIL.

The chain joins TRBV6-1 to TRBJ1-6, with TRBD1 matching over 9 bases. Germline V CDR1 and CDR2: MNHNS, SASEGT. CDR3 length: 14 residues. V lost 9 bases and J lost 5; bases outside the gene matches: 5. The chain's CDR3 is CASTRDRDNSPLHF. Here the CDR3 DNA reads TGTGCCAGTACCCGGGACAGGGATAATTCACCCCTCCACTTT.